Listed below are T cell receptor beta chains from one sample, sequenced in a study of molecular identifiers for immune sequencing clone quantification. TCRdb reanalysed the PCR reads using MiXCR and keeps one entry per CDR3 protein. The sample includes 60,000 to 65,000 distinct CDR3 sequences, around 19% of them seen just once. Sequences were obtained from naive CD8+ T cells from blood, with Jurkat cell RNA spiked in. These receptors all come from a human donor in good health. Some libraries in this study had Jurkat cell RNA spiked in. Each CDR3 is given with its conserved first and last residue. Each record gives: V gene, CDR3 length, J gene, D gene, clone size, CDR3 DNA, CDR3 protein. A D gene is named only where the DNA matches it firmly. Not every row has a clone size; where given, it reads once, few, many or a size class.

V: TRBV10-1
length: 16
J: TRBJ2-1
D: TRBD2
size: many
DNA: TGCGCCAGCAGTGAGTCGCGGACTAGCGGGAGTTATGAGCAGTTCTTC
CDR3: CASSESRTSGSYEQFF

V: TRBV3-1
length: 17
J: TRBJ2-7
D: NA
size: many
DNA: TGTGCCAGCAGCCACGCAGTAGCTGCGGGTTTCTCCTACGAGCAGTACTTC
CDR3: CASSHAVAAGFSYEQYF

V: TRBV6-1
length: 14
J: TRBJ1-5
D: TRBD1
size: many
DNA: TGTGCCAGCACCCCGGGACAGGGTGATCAGCCCCAGCATTTT
CDR3: CASTPGQGDQPQHF

V: TRBV7-2
length: 16
J: TRBJ2-7
D: TRBD2
size: many
DNA: TGTGCCAGCAGCGCCATCACTAGCGGAGGGCCCTACGAGCAGTACTTC
CDR3: CASSAITSGGPYEQYF

V: TRBV12-3/TRBV12-4
length: 11
J: TRBJ2-3
D: NA
size: many
DNA: TGTGCCAGCAGTTCCGCAGATACGCAGTATTTT
CDR3: CASSSADTQYF

V: TRBV7-9
length: 20
J: TRBJ2-6
D: TRBD1
size: many
DNA: TGTGCCAGCAGCAAAGACCCGGACAGGGGGTTTTTTTCTGGGGCCAACGTCCTGACTTTC
CDR3: CASSKDPDRGFFSGANVLTF

V: TRBV27
length: 15
J: TRBJ2-2
D: NA
size: few
DNA: TGTGCCAGCAGTTTGGGTGCAGGAAGTCCCGGGGAGCTGTTTTTT
CDR3: CASSLGAGSPGELFF

V: TRBV15
length: 15
J: TRBJ2-7
D: NA
size: many
DNA: TGTGCCACCAGCAGAGACAGGGGACTGGCCTACGAGCAGTACTTC
CDR3: CATSRDRGLAYEQYF

V: TRBV4-1
length: 13
J: TRBJ1-1
D: NA
size: NA
DNA: TGCGCCAGCAGCCCGGGCCCTAACGCTGAAGCTTTCTTT
CDR3: CASSPGPNAEAFF

V: TRBV6-5
length: 14
J: TRBJ1-2
D: NA
size: few
DNA: TGTGCCAGCAGTTACTCGTTGAGCCACTATGGCTACACCTTC
CDR3: CASSYSLSHYGYTF

V: TRBV5-4
length: 16
J: TRBJ2-7
D: NA
size: many
DNA: TGTGCCAGCAGCTTGGCCCTGGGTGCTCTTCCATTGGAGCAGTACTTC
CDR3: CASSLALGALPLEQYF

V: TRBV27
length: 11
J: TRBJ1-1
D: NA
size: many
DNA: TGTGCCAGCGCTTCAAGGCAGGAAGCTTTCTTT
CDR3: CASASRQEAFF

V: TRBV4-1
length: 14
J: TRBJ2-1
D: NA
size: many
DNA: TGCGCCAGCAGCCAAGCCCCCCTAGGCGATGAGCAGTTCTTC
CDR3: CASSQAPLGDEQFF

V: TRBV5-6
length: 14
J: TRBJ2-7
D: NA
size: few
DNA: TGTGCCAGCAGCTTGGCCAGCGCTCACTACGAGCAGTACTTC
CDR3: CASSLASAHYEQYF

V: TRBV7-7
length: 20
J: TRBJ2-2
D: TRBD2
size: NA
DNA: TGTGCTAGCAGCCCATACCTCGGGACTAGCGGGGTCGGCAGATTCGGGGAGCTGTTTTTT
CDR3: CASSPYLGTSGVGRFGELFF

V: TRBV30
length: 14
J: TRBJ2-5
D: TRBD1
size: few
DNA: TGTGCCTGGAATACCGGGACAGGGCAAGAGACCCAGTACTTC
CDR3: CAWNTGTGQETQYF

V: TRBV20-1
length: 14
J: TRBJ2-4
D: TRBD2
size: many
DNA: TGCAGTGCTATTCTAGCGGCAACCAAAAACATTCAGTACTTC
CDR3: CSAILAATKNIQYF

V: TRBV14
length: 19
J: TRBJ2-6
D: NA
size: few
DNA: TGTGCCAGCAGCCAAGGCATCCACAGGGTAGGCTCTGGGGCCAACGTCCTGACTTTC
CDR3: CASSQGIHRVGSGANVLTF

V: TRBV28
length: 14
J: TRBJ2-7
D: NA
size: many
DNA: TGTGCCAGCAGTTTCCTCGGATTAAGTTACGAGCAGTACTTC
CDR3: CASSFLGLSYEQYF

V: TRBV11-2
length: 13
J: TRBJ2-1
D: NA
size: few
DNA: TGTGCCAGCAGCTTAGGGGACTACAATGAGCAGTTCTTC
CDR3: CASSLGDYNEQFF

V: TRBV28
length: 16
J: TRBJ2-5
D: NA
size: NA
DNA: TGTGCCAGCAGTTTAACGGTGGGAAGGTCCATCGAGACCCAGTACTTC
CDR3: CASSLTVGRSIETQYF

V: TRBV29-1
length: 14
J: TRBJ2-1
D: TRBD2
size: many
DNA: TGCAGCGTTGACCCCGGACTAGGAGGCGATGAGCAGTTCTTC
CDR3: CSVDPGLGGDEQFF

V: TRBV14
length: 14
J: TRBJ1-4
D: NA
size: many
DNA: TGTGCCAGCAGCCAAGGGGGGCTCCAACGAGAACTGTTTTTT
CDR3: CASSQGGLQRELFF

V: TRBV2
length: 12
J: TRBJ2-4
D: NA
size: many
DNA: TGTGCCAGCAGGGTCCGGGAAAACATTCAGTACTTC
CDR3: CASRVRENIQYF

V: TRBV11-3
length: 13
J: TRBJ2-1
D: NA
size: NA
DNA: TGTGCCAGCAGCTCCCACACCGACAATGAGCAGTTCTTC
CDR3: CASSSHTDNEQFF